This TCR beta chain comes out of a study of cytomegalovirus exposure and HLA in healthy donors. Study overall: The 120 validation repertoires used the same platform as the approximately 620 first-cohort repertoires (as reported by a later analysis). Study-wide findings and caveats: Subsequent analysis showed first-cohort TCR clusters tending to co-occur in 120 validation repertoires. Cytomegalovirus status was reportedly diagnosed by the classifier with high specificity and sensitivity. The authors listed 150 or so TCR beta chains as cytomegalovirus-associated.

Germline V gives CDR1 GTSNPN, CDR2 SVGIG (reference sequence). The CDR3 has 13 amino acids. V lost 4 bases to trimming and J lost 3 bases, with 13 bases between them. Concerning this clone itself: Its specificity is not known.

TCRdb's table, derived via immunoSEQ multiplex PCR, lists solely in-frame clones and lacks some. The data contain tens of thousands of clones, around 93% of them singletons. This sequence joins TRBV30 and TRBJ2-7; possibly TRBD2 for D (5 bases). The sample comprised PBMCs. The clonotype originates from a woman in her twenties or thirties in good health and CMV-seropositive. CDR3 DNA sequence: TGTGCCTGGAAGGCGCGGACTGACTACGAGCAGTACTTC. Its translation is CAWKARTDYEQYF. Looking up the rest from reference TRBV30 and TRBJ2-7 gives the full variable domain: SQTIHQWPATLVQPVGSPLSLECTVEGTSNPNLYWYRQAAGRGLQLLFYSVGIGQISSEVPQNLSASRPQDRQFILSSKKLLLSDSGFYLCAWKARTDYEQYFGPGTRLTVT.